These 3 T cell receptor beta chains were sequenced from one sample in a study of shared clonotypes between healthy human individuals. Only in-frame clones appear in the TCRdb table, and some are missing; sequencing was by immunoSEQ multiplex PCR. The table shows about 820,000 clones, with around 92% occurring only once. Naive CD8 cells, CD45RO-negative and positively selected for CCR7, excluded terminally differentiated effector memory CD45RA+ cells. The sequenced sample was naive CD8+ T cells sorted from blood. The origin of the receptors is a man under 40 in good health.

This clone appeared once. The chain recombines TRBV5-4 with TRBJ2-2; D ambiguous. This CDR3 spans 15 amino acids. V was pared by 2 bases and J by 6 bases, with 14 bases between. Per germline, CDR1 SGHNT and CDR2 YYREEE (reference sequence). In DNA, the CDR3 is TGTGCCAGCAGCTTAGTGCCATCCCCCCCCGGGGAGCTGTTTTTT. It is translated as CASSLVPSPPGELFF.

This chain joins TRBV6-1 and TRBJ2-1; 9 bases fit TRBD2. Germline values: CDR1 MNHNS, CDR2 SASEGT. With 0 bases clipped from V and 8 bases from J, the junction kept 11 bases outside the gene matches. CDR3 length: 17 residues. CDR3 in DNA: TGTGCCAGCAGTGAAGCACCATGGGCTAGCGGGACTTATGAGCAGTTCTTC. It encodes CASSEAPWASGTYEQFF.

The CDR3 loop is CASIPEDVPLGGSNEKLFF. As DNA, the CDR3 is TGTGCCAGCATCCCGGAAGATGTGCCCCTCGGGGGATCTAATGAAAAACTGTTTTTT. The chain joins TRBV28 to TRBJ1-4, with D possibly being TRBD1 (5 bases). The CDR3 has 19 residues. Germline V gene data show CDR1 as MDHEN and CDR2 as SYDVKM. Trimming pared 7 bases from V and 3 bases from J, leaving 27 bases between.